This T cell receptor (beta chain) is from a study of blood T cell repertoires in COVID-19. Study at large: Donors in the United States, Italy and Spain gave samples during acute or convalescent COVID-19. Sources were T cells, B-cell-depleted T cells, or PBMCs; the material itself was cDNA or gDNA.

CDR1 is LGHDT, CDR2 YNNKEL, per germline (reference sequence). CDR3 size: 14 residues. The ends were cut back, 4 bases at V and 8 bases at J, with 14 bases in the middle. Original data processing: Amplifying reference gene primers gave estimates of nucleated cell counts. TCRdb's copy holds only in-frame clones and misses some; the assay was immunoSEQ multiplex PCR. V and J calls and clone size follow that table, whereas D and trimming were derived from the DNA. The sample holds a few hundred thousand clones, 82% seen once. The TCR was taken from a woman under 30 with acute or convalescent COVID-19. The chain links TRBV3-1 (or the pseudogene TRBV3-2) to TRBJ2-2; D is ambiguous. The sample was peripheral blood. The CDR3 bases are TGTGCCAGCAGCCCAATGACGGGTAGTGGGGAGCTGTTTTTT. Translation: CASSPMTGSGELFF.